The source of this T cell receptor beta chain is a study of blood T cells in healthy people across ages. Study-wide results and limits: A greater number of naive CD4+ cells and higher diversity distinguished long-lived donors from aged donors. The CMV status of each donor remained undetermined, and this could have confounded shifts in expanded clonotypes.

V lost 8 bases and J lost 1, with 11 bases in between. The CDR3 runs 13 residues. Germline V gene sequence: CDR1 MNHNY, CDR2 SVGAGI (reference sequence). On this clonotype: What it binds is not known.

Next came a second PCR, run for about 7 to 12 cycles, which used a sample-barcoded 5' primer along with a J-beta primer mix. Each cDNA molecule received a tag from a template-switch adaptor that had 12 random nucleotides. TCRdb ran MiXCR on the 5' RACE reads and lists one entry per CDR3 protein. The sample lists under 1 million distinct CDR3 sequences; roughly 44% were seen once. Each sample yielded at least 6.5 million isolated PBMCs. The TCR originated in a man aged 55 to 69 in good health. The sequenced material came from blood. The chain recombines TRBV6-6 with TRBJ1-1; D call uncertain. CDR3 nucleotide sequence: TGTGCCAGCCGAACGATGTCGAACACTGAAGCTTTCTTT. It specifies CASRTMSNTEAFF.